Listed below are T cell receptor beta chains from one sample, sequenced in a study of tissue T cells after allogeneic stem cell transplantation. Here immunoSEQ multiplex PCR was the method, and the copy in TCRdb shows in-frame clones only, minus some. Here the sample spans approximately 12,000 clones, around 70% being singletons. Here the sequenced sample was tissue from the right colon, taken at autopsy. The receptors were gathered from a woman aged 18-49 years with breast cancer. Each CDR3 is given with its conserved first and last residue. A D gene is named only where the DNA matches it firmly. Not all rows give a size; the values are once, few, many and, for expanded clones, a class.

v_gene	d_gene	j_gene	abundance	CDR3nt	CDR3aa
TRBV10-3	-	TRBJ2-5	once	TGTGCCATCAGTCTATCCCGGGACGGGTACCAAGAGACCCAGTACTTC	CAISLSRDGYQETQYF
TRBV5-5	TRBD1	TRBJ1-5	few	TGTGCCAGCAGCTTGGCCCAGGGGGCTATTGTTCAGCCCCAGCATTTT	CASSLAQGAIVQPQHF
TRBV5-5	-	TRBJ1-1	-	TGTGCCAGCAGCTCAACCCCCCCGACGTCGGGGGAGAACACTGAAGCTTTCTTT	CASSSTPPTSGENTEAFF
TRBV5-4	-	TRBJ2-7	medium-sized	TGTGCCAGCAGCTTGGACGGGACTGATGGATACGAGCAGTACTTC	CASSLDGTDGYEQYF
TRBV4-2	-	TRBJ1-4	-	TGTGCCAGCAGCCCGAAAGCTTCTAATGAAAAACTGTTTTTT	CASSPKASNEKLFF
TRBV5-6	TRBD1	TRBJ2-3	-	TGTGCCAGCAGCTGGGACAGGGTCACAGATACGCAGTATTTT	CASSWDRVTDTQYF
TRBV11-2	-	TRBJ1-2	-	TGTGCCAGCAGCCCAGGATCAGGGGTCCCTAACTATGGCTACACCTTC	CASSPGSGVPNYGYTF
TRBV27	-	TRBJ2-2	-	TGTGCCAGCAGTTTCCAAACAGGGAACACCGGGGAGCTGTTTTTT	CASSFQTGNTGELFF
TRBV2	-	TRBJ1-2	-	TGTGCCAGCAGTGTAACGAGGGCCTCCCTCTATGGCTACACCTTC	CASSVTRASLYGYTF
TRBV13	TRBD2	TRBJ2-5	-	TGTGCCAGCAGCTTCTTGGCGGGAGGCGTGGGGGAGACCCAGTACTTC	CASSFLAGGVGETQYF
TRBV6-6	-	TRBJ1-2	-	TGTGCCAGCAGTTCCCCCGACGGAGCCTATGGCTACACCTTC	CASSSPDGAYGYTF
TRBV2	-	TRBJ2-1	-	TGTGCCAGCAGTGTAGAGCGGTACAATGAGCAGTTCTTC	CASSVERYNEQFF
TRBV7-3	-	TRBJ2-1	-	TGTGCCAGCAGCTTAGAGGACAGCCGCGTCGATGAGCAGTTCTTC	CASSLEDSRVDEQFF
TRBV19	-	TRBJ1-2	medium-sized	TGTGCCAGTAGTAACCGGCTAGGGACGCACTATGGCTACACCTTC	CASSNRLGTHYGYTF
TRBV28	-	TRBJ2-7	-	TGTGCCAGCAGCCCAGCCGATTACTCCTACGAGCAGTACTTC	CASSPADYSYEQYF
TRBV27	-	TRBJ2-3	-	TGTGCCAGCGGACTATACACAGATACGCAGTATTTT	CASGLYTDTQYF
TRBV29-1	-	TRBJ2-1	-	TGCAGCGTTGAAGAGGGGGGAGGTAGCGTATACAATGAGCAGTTCTTC	CSVEEGGGSVYNEQFF
TRBV15	TRBD1	TRBJ2-5	-	TGTGCCACCAGCAGAACAGGGGTTGTTGAGGAGACCCAGTACTTC	CATSRTGVVEETQYF
TRBV28	-	TRBJ2-1	few	TGTGCCAGCAGTTTTCCAGGGCCCTCCCGTTTCTTC	CASSFPGPSRFF
TRBV5-6	-	TRBJ1-6	-	TGTGCCAGCAACTTACAGGCGGCGGCGGGATCACCCCTCCACTTT	CASNLQAAAGSPLHF
TRBV11-2	TRBD1	TRBJ1-2	-	TGTGCCAGCAGCGGGACAGGGTATGGCTACACCTTC	CASSGTGYGYTF
TRBV15	TRBD1	TRBJ2-5	-	TGTGCCACCAGCAGGGACAGGGGAGGGCAAGAGACCCAGTACTTC	CATSRDRGGQETQYF
TRBV29-1	TRBD1	TRBJ1-6	-	TGCAGCGCCGGGACAGGGGATGTCGGTTCACCCCTCCACTTT	CSAGTGDVGSPLHF
TRBV15	-	TRBJ1-6	few	TGTGCCACCAGCACAGGAACAGGGAGATCCCCGGGTAATTCACCCCTCCACTTT	CATSTGTGRSPGNSPLHF
TRBV7-2	-	TRBJ2-3	-	TGTGCCAGCAGCCCCCGACGGGAGTCCACAGATACGCAGTATTTT	CASSPRRESTDTQYF
TRBV5-1	-	TRBJ2-3	-	TGCGCCAGCAGCTTGGCCCCTCAGGTCGAAGATACGCAGTATTTT	CASSLAPQVEDTQYF
TRBV12-3/TRBV12-4	-	TRBJ1-1	-	TGTGCCAGCGGGCTTAGGGCTGAAGCTTTCTTT	CASGLRAEAFF
TRBV7-2	TRBD1	TRBJ1-2	medium-sized	TGTGCCAGCAGCTCAAGGGACAGCTATGGCTACACCTTC	CASSSRDSYGYTF
TRBV28	-	TRBJ2-7	-	TGTGCCAGCAGTCCCGAGACTAGAAACGAGCAGTACTTC	CASSPETRNEQYF
TRBV7-2	TRBD2	TRBJ2-3	-	TGTGCCAGCAGTCAGCTAGCGGGTAACACAGATACGCAGTATTTT	CASSQLAGNTDTQYF
TRBV7-3	-	TRBJ1-6	-	TGTGCCAGCAGCTTACGTGGGGGAAGTGGTTCACCCCTCCACTTT	CASSLRGGSGSPLHF
TRBV6-2/TRBV6-3	-	TRBJ2-1	-	TGTGCCAGCAGCCGTAGGACGGATCAGCAGTTCTTC	CASSRRTDQQFF
TRBV9	TRBD2	TRBJ2-2	-	TGTGCCAGCAGCCCTCCTAGCGGGAACACCGGGGAGCTGTTTTTT	CASSPPSGNTGELFF
TRBV27	-	TRBJ2-1	-	TGTGCCAGCAGTTTTGGTTCGTGGGACGGGCAGTTCTTC	CASSFGSWDGQFF
TRBV5-6	TRBD1	TRBJ1-4	medium-sized	TGTGCCAGCAGCTTGGAGGGGGCGGGTGAAAAACTGTTTTTT	CASSLEGAGEKLFF
TRBV24-1	TRBD2	TRBJ2-5	once	TGTGCCACCAGTGATTCCCGGGGGGTAGAGACCCAGTACTTC	CATSDSRGVETQYF
TRBV7-9	-	TRBJ1-3	-	TGTGCCAGCAGCCAAGTGAACACCATATATTTT	CASSQVNTIYF
TRBV7-2	-	TRBJ2-2	few	TGTGCCAGCAGTAAAAACGGAGGTGATGGGGAGCTGTTTTTT	CASSKNGGDGELFF
TRBV28	-	TRBJ1-2	-	TGTGCCAGCAGTTTAGCGGTCGGCTACACCTTC	CASSLAVGYTF
TRBV7-6	TRBD2	TRBJ2-7	once	TGTGCCAGCACCCCCACCCTAGCGGGAAACTCCTACGAGCAGTACTTC	CASTPTLAGNSYEQYF
TRBV12-3/TRBV12-4	-	TRBJ2-3	-	TGTGCCAGCAGTTTTTGGGGCACAGATACGCAGTATTTT	CASSFWGTDTQYF
TRBV27	-	TRBJ1-2	medium-sized	TGTGCCAGCAGTCCTAACCGGCGGGGGCCCTACACCTTC	CASSPNRRGPYTF
TRBV5-1	TRBD2	TRBJ2-5	-	TGCGCCAGCAGCCCCCGGACTAGCTACTTCCAAGAGACCCAGTACTTC	CASSPRTSYFQETQYF
TRBV29-1	TRBD2	TRBJ2-7	-	TGCAGCGGGGGCACTAGCGCCTACGAGCAGTACTTC	CSGGTSAYEQYF
TRBV6-1	TRBD1	TRBJ1-2	-	TGTGCCAGCAGTGAAGTTGGGGACAGGGTAGGAGGCTACACCTTC	CASSEVGDRVGGYTF
TRBV7-2	-	TRBJ2-3	-	TGTGCCAGCAGCTTAGTGTCGGGGCCGGATACGCAGTATTTT	CASSLVSGPDTQYF
TRBV4-1	TRBD1	TRBJ2-1	-	TGCGCCAGCAGCCAAGATCCCAGGGGGTCTGAATCCAATGAGCAGTTCTTC	CASSQDPRGSESNEQFF